The TCR beta chain described here comes from a study of identical twins. To note about this clonotype: Its antigen is unknown.

Trimming pared 0 bases from V and 1 base from J, leaving 21 bases between. In germline, CDR1 is LGHNA, CDR2 YSLEER. CDR3 length: 19 amino acids. General observations from the study: There were fewer insertions in abundant cord blood beta clonotypes, but memory repertoires showed no such pattern. Because invariant MAIT and iNKT cells could be present, zero-insertion analyses could be partly confounded.

The authors used template switching to add a universal primer site and gave cDNA unique molecular identifiers. Each CDR3 protein is one row after TCRdb ran MiXCR on the 5' RACE reads. The sample consists of roughly 190,000 distinct CDR3 sequences, around 15% of them appearing once. The data also belong to a second study, concerning T cells expressing NK-cell markers.

The sequence derives from a young woman in good health. The chain employs TRBV4-3 and TRBJ1-1; D is ambiguous. Sequencing was performed on CD8+ T cells sorted from blood. As DNA, the CDR3 is TGCGCCAGCAGCCAAGATTTCGGCACAACGAAGTTTAAGAACACTGAAGCTTTCTTT. Its protein product is CASSQDFGTTKFKNTEAFF.